This T cell receptor beta chain was obtained from a study of T cells after yellow fever vaccination. The study's findings and limits: The secondary response was weaker but peaked faster, day 5 versus 15.

Points on this clonotype: Its antigen is not known.

Template switching with 5'RACE generated the TCR cDNA and added a universal primer site and UMIs. Using its own MiXCR run on the 5' RACE reads, TCRdb lists one record per CDR3 protein. The data show some 320,000 distinct CDR3 sequences, with roughly a tenth seen just once and about 3.3% held by the top ten. This CDR3 is 16 amino acids long. Trimming cost V 1 base and J 7 bases, with 20 bases left between them. The V gene's germline CDR1 is MGHDK and CDR2 SYGVNS. The V and J genes are TRBV25-1 and TRBJ2-7; either TRBD1 or TRBD2 may supply D (6 bases each). This sample comprised CD4+ T cells sorted from PBMCs, obtained 45 days after the yellow fever booster vaccination. This receptor was identified in a man aged 18 to 30 who received the YFV17D yellow fever vaccine. CDR3 bases: TGTGCCAGCAGTGAATTAGGCAAAGGGGGGTCGGTGGAGCAGTACTTC. The encoded protein is CASSELGKGGSVEQYF.